This T cell receptor (beta chain) came from a study of shared clonotypes between healthy human individuals. Overall study findings and caveats: The study generally estimated greater richness for naive than memory subsets.

CD4+ cells underwent separation, giving CD45RA+ naive and CD45RA-negative memory subsets. Produced via immunoSEQ multiplex PCR; TCRdb's table is partial and in-frame only. The table records 500,000 or so clones, about 96% of them present only once. A word on this clone: Its cognate antigen is unknown.

The CDR3 spans 12 residues. Germline assignment: CDR1 LNHDA and CDR2 SQIVND (reference sequence). Trimming cost V 7 bases and J 1 base, with 7 bases left between them. Sequenced sample: naive CD4+ T cells sorted from blood. Subset in this sample: CD45RA+ positively selected. This receptor was taken from a woman in her 30s in good health. V usage is TRBV19 and J usage is TRBJ1-1, with D perhaps matching TRBD1 (5 bases). The CDR3 spells CASTDRNTEAFF. The CDR3 nucleotides read TGTGCCAGTACCGACAGGAACACTGAAGCTTTCTTT. Based on the CDR3 plus reference TRBV19 and TRBJ1-1, the full variable domain is DGGITQSPKYLFRKEGQNVTLSCEQNLNHDAMYWYRQDPGQGLRLIYYSQIVNDFQKGDIAEGYSVSREKKESFPLTVTSAQKNPTAFYLCASTDRNTEAFFGQGTRLTVV.